A single sample gave rise to the 6 T cell receptor beta chains below, sequenced in a study of T-cell memory formation after mild COVID-19. TCRdb independently ran MiXCR on the 5' RACE reads; one entry per CDR3 protein. The table includes 450,000 to 700,000 distinct CDR3 sequences, approximately 19% detected once. Sequenced material: PBMCs or a T cell subset sorted from them (not recorded which). The receptors come from an adult woman who had mild COVID-19 (a few samples of this study predate the infection). Cell type and time point are not known.

The genes are TRBV5-1 and TRBJ2-5; 11 nucleotides line up with TRBD2. V dropped 5 bases and J dropped 0; count of bases not matched to a gene: 6. Per germline, CDR1 SGHRS and CDR2 YFSETQ. The CDR3 totals 16 residues. The CDR3 loop reads CASRDVAGGNQETQYF. The DNA for the CDR3 is TGCGCCAGCAGGGACGTAGCGGGAGGGAACCAAGAGACCCAGTACTTC. The variable domain in full, completed from reference TRBV5-1 and TRBJ2-5, reads KAGVTQTPRYLIKTRGQQVTLSCSPISGHRSVSWYQQTPGQGLQFLFEYFSETQRNKGNFPGRFSGRQFSNSRSEMNVSTLELGDSALYLCASRDVAGGNQETQYFGPGTRLLVL.

The rearrangement joins TRBV24-1 to TRBJ2-7; 7 bases agree with TRBD1. The CDR3 covers 16 residues. Germline assignment: CDR1 KGHDR and CDR2 SFDVKD. V lost 9 bases to trimming and J lost 3 bases; unmatched junction nucleotides: 16. The CDR3 DNA reads as TGTGCCACCGCCAAAAAAACTACAGGGGAAAGCTACGAGCAGTACTTC. This sequence encodes CATAKKTTGESYEQYF.

This clonotype appeared a few times. The V and J genes are TRBV5-5 and TRBJ2-1; TRBD2 matches 11 bases. Germline assignment: CDR1 SGHKS and CDR2 YYEKEE (reference sequence). The CDR3 runs 15 residues. Trimming cost V 0 bases and J 6 bases; bases outside gene matches: 2. The CDR3 protein is CASSLGGLAANEQFF. The CDR3 DNA reads TGTGCCAGCAGCTTGGGGGGACTAGCGGCCAATGAGCAGTTCTTC.

The J gene is TRBJ1-5, the V gene TRBV7-8; tentatively, D is TRBD1 (5 bases). Germline lookup yields CDR1 SGHVS and CDR2 FQNEAQ. This CDR3 comprises 16 residues. The V end was cut by 2 bases, the J end by 6 bases, with 17 bases between. CDR3 sequence: CASSLSVSRARQPQHF. DNA of the CDR3: TGTGCCAGCAGCTTAAGTGTCTCCAGGGCTCGTCAGCCCCAGCATTTT.

This clonotype showed up many times. V is TRBV7-2 and J is TRBJ2-7; D gene unclear. CDR1 and CDR2 (germline): SGHTA, FQGNSA. The length of the CDR3 is 14 residues. Trimming left V 3 bases short and J 0 bases short, with 9 bases between. The chain's CDR3 is CASSFRVNSYEQYF. CDR3 nucleotide sequence: TGTGCCAGCAGCTTCCGCGTCAACTCCTACGAGCAGTACTTC.

The chain recombines TRBV12-3 or TRBV12-4 with TRBJ2-7, with TRBD1 matching 9 bases. The trim removed 5 bases at V and 12 bases at J, leaving 8 bases unmatched. This CDR3 spans 12 amino acids. For the CDR3, the DNA is TGTGCCAGCAGTCCTGGACAGGGGCAACGGTACTTC. This codes for CASSPGQGQRYF.